This T cell receptor (beta chain) was sequenced in a study of shared clonotypes between healthy human individuals. V was pared by 7 bases and J by 4 bases, with 13 bases of the junction left unmatched. CDR1 and CDR2 (germline): MNHEY, SVGAGI. There are 15 residues in the CDR3. Generated by immunoSEQ multiplex PCR, the TCRdb table keeps only in-frame clones and is missing some. The sample yields about half a million clones, roughly 77% seen once. The sequence was obtained from a woman aged 40 to 50 in good health. Some clones in this sample may be carry-over from other donors' samples. V is TRBV6-5 and J is TRBJ2-7; 7 bases fit TRBD1. Material: PBMCs. The CDR3 reads CASMGYGTEKYEQYF. As DNA, the CDR3 is TGTGCCAGCATGGGCTACGGGACAGAAAAATACGAGCAGTACTTC.